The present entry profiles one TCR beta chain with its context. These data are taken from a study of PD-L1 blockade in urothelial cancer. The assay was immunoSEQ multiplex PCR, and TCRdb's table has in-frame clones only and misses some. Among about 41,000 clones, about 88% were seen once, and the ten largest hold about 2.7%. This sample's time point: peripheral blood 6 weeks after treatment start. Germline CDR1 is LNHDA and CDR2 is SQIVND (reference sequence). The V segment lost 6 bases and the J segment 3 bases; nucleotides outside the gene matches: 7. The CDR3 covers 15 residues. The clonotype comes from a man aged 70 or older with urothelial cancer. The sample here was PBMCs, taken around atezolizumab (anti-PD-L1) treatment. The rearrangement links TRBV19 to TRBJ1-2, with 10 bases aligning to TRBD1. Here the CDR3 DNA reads TGTGCCAGTAGAGCCGGGACAGGGGTTGACTATGGCTACACCTTC. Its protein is CASRAGTGVDYGYTF.